Below are 22 T cell receptor beta chains sequenced from a single sample in a study of T cells in Graves' hyperthyroidism and ophthalmopathy. Amplified TCR beta CDR3 regions derived from RNA transcripts. Initially, a first-round RT-PCR of the TCR CDR3 employed the HTBI primer set. Via MiXCR, TCRdb re-called the multiplex PCR reads, giving one row per CDR3 protein. The sample includes hundreds of thousands of distinct CDR3 sequences, approximately 14% of them seen just once. Sequencing was done on a sample of blood. These receptors were collected from a woman aged 18-29 years with Graves' hyperthyroidism.

This clonotype was detected only a few times. The rearrangement links TRBV28 to TRBJ2-5; 7 nucleotides line up with TRBD2. The trim removed 6 bases at V and 13 bases at J, leaving 11 bases unmatched. From germline, CDR1 is MDHEN and CDR2 SYDVKM. The CDR3 has 12 amino acids. DNA of the CDR3: TGTGCCAGCAGGACCCTAAGATCGGGGGGGTACTTC. Residues: CASRTLRSGGYF.

This clonotype was seen a few times. The V gene is TRBV6-5, the J gene TRBJ1-5; D not certain. This CDR3 is 15 amino acids long. Germline assignment: CDR1 MNHEY and CDR2 SVGAGI. Trimming shortened V by 0 bases and J by 5 bases, and 11 bases separated the two germline ends. The CDR3 region has the DNA TGTGCCAGCAGTTACTCGATGGGCTTCTATCAGCCCCAGCATTTT. This encodes CASSYSMGFYQPQHF.

This rearrangement joins TRBV7-2 to TRBJ1-5; no clear D. This CDR3 comprises 15 residues. Germline lookup yields CDR1 SGHTA and CDR2 FQGNSA. Trimming took 1 base from V and 0 from J, leaving 7 bases between them. The CDR3 reads CASSLVSYSNQPQHF. The CDR3 coding sequence is TGTGCCAGCAGCTTAGTGAGCTATAGCAATCAGCCCCAGCATTTT.

This clonotype was seen at least ten times. V is TRBV7-3 and J is TRBJ2-7; 9 bases agree with TRBD2. The V segment lost 5 bases and the J segment 3 bases; nucleotides outside the gene matches: 8. Germline V gene data show CDR1 as SGHTA and CDR2 as FQGTGA. This CDR3 has 15 amino acids. The CDR3 protein is CASSPAGGPFYEQYF. The CDR3 DNA sequence: TGTGCCAGCAGCCCAGCGGGGGGACCCTTCTACGAGCAGTACTTC.

At least ten counts were recorded for this clonotype. The chain has TRBV4-1 and TRBJ1-2; D is perhaps TRBD1 (5 bases). This CDR3 region has 14 residues. Germline lookup yields CDR1 MGHRA and CDR2 YSYEKL. Trimming stripped 0 bases from V and 6 bases from J, with 11 bases between. The CDR3 protein is CASSQEQGPHGYTF. CDR3 DNA sequence: TGCGCCAGCAGCCAAGAGCAGGGCCCCCATGGCTACACCTTC.

This clonotype appeared a few times. This chain uses TRBV20-1 with TRBJ2-7; D gene unclear. V dropped 0 bases and J dropped 2 bases, with 14 bases sitting between them. Germline CDR1 and CDR2: DFQATT and SNEGSKA (reference sequence). This CDR3 spans 15 amino acids. CDR3 protein: CSARDSFGSTYEQYF. CDR3 DNA: TGCAGTGCTAGAGACTCTTTTGGGTCCACCTACGAGCAGTACTTC.

This clonotype was seen repeatedly, ten times or more. The rearrangement uses TRBV6-1 and TRBJ2-7; 7 positions agree with TRBD1. Trimming at V came to 6 bases and at J to 5 bases, leaving 7 bases not matched to a gene. Germline V gives CDR1 MNHNS, CDR2 SASEGT. The CDR3 sequence is 13 residues long. The CDR3 coding sequence is TGTGCCAGCAGGGAGACAGGGTTAAACGAGCAGTACTTC. It codes for CASRETGLNEQYF.

Concerning this clonotype itself: Just one base apart from a much larger clone, this may be a read error. The chain combines TRBV6-5 with TRBJ2-7, with 11 bases matching TRBD2. The V segment lost 7 bases and the J segment 4 bases; nucleotides outside the gene matches: 9. CDR1 and CDR2 (germline): MNHEY, SVGAGI. The CDR3 is 15 amino acids. CDR3 nucleotide sequence: TGTGCCAGCAATTATAAAGTAGCGGGAGGGTACGAGCAGTACTTC. Translation gives CASNYKVAGGYEQYF.

This clonotype showed up many times. The rearrangement uses TRBV27 and TRBJ1-4; TRBD1 is a possible D gene (6 bases). The CDR3 runs to 15 residues. Germline V gene sequence: CDR1 MNHEY, CDR2 SMNVEV (reference sequence). The ends were cut back, 5 bases at V and 0 bases at J, with 10 bases in the middle. The DNA for the CDR3 is TGTGCCAGCAGTCCGGACAGTGCAACTAATGAAAAACTGTTTTTT. Translation gives CASSPDSATNEKLFF.

This clonotype was picked up many times. The J gene is TRBJ1-1, the V gene TRBV7-9; D possibly corresponds to TRBD1 (6 bases). Germline CDR1 is SEHNR and CDR2 is FQNEAQ (reference sequence). The CDR3 has 17 amino acids. Trimming stripped 2 bases from V and 7 bases from J, with 23 bases between. The CDR3 protein is CASSLNGGAGSLFEAFF. CDR3 DNA sequence: TGTGCCAGCAGCTTAAACGGGGGCGCTGGATCTTTATTTGAAGCTTTCTTT.

This clonotype came up a few times. V usage is TRBV12-3 or TRBV12-4 and J usage is TRBJ1-6, with D perhaps TRBD1 (5 bases). This CDR3 has 14 residues. Trimming took 3 bases from V and 8 from J, leaving 11 bases between them. CDR3 coding DNA: TGTGCCAGCAGTTTTGACAGAAAGGATTCACCCCTCCACTTT. Amino acid sequence: CASSFDRKDSPLHF.

This clonotype came up many times. V is TRBV12-3 or TRBV12-4 and J is TRBJ2-2, with 8 positions matching TRBD1. The length of the CDR3 is 14 residues. The ends lost 6 bases at V and 7 bases at J; junction bases unmatched: 7. CDR3 residues: CASRWQGAHGELFF. Here the CDR3 DNA reads TGTGCCAGCAGGTGGCAGGGGGCTCACGGGGAGCTGTTTTTT.

The sample holds many counts of this clonotype. This rearrangement joins TRBV12-3 or TRBV12-4 to TRBJ2-5, with TRBD1 matching 7 bases. Trimming at V came to 5 bases and at J to 3 bases, leaving 9 bases not matched to a gene. The CDR3 is made up of 15 amino acids. CDR3 region: CASSLSTGIEETQYF. Written as DNA, the CDR3 is TGTGCCAGCAGTCTGTCGACAGGGATTGAAGAGACCCAGTACTTC.

This rearrangement joins TRBV28 to TRBJ2-3; D may be TRBD2 (5 bases). The CDR3 consists of 13 residues. Trimming removed 6 bases from V and 5 bases from J, with 12 bases in between. Germline V CDR1 and CDR2: MDHEN, SYDVKM. The CDR3 here is CASSPIGVDTQYF. Here the CDR3 DNA reads TGTGCCAGCAGCCCGATCGGGGTAGATACGCAGTATTTT.

This chain connects TRBV12-5 to TRBJ1-1; a possible D gene is TRBD1 (6 bases). Trimming cost V 10 bases and J 4 bases, with 13 bases left between them. The CDR3 runs to 12 residues. From germline, CDR1 is LGHNT and CDR2 FRNRAP. In DNA, the CDR3 is TGTGCTACCCAGAGGGGGATCACTGAAGCTTTCTTT. Protein sequence: CATQRGITEAFF.

This clonotype has a count of ten or more. The rearrangement joins TRBV20-1 to TRBJ2-7; D perhaps matches TRBD1 (7 bases). The CDR3 covers 14 residues. Germline loops: CDR1 DFQATT, CDR2 SNEGSKA (reference sequence). V dropped 5 bases and J dropped 0 bases, with 14 bases sitting between them. DNA of the CDR3: TGCAGTGCTCAAGGGGGCGGGGTCTCCTACGAGCAGTACTTC. Amino acids: CSAQGGGVSYEQYF.

This clonotype was counted at least ten times. CDR3 in DNA: TGTGCCAGCAGAGCAGGGGGGAAAACAGATACGCAGTATTTT. It translates to CASRAGGKTDTQYF. The V gene is TRBV6-1, the J gene TRBJ2-3, with a possible D match to TRBD1 (7 bases). Germline V CDR1 and CDR2: MNHNS, SASEGT. The CDR3 consists of 14 residues. Trimming took 6 bases from V and 3 from J, leaving 13 bases between them.

CDR3 residues: CASPPGDRGYEQYF. CDR3 nucleotide sequence: TGTGCCAGCCCCCCTGGGGACAGGGGCTACGAGCAGTACTTC. V gene TRBV2 combines with J gene TRBJ2-7, with 10 bases aligning to TRBD1. Germline V gene sequence: CDR1 SNHLY, CDR2 FYNNEI. This CDR3 has 14 residues. V gave up 8 bases and J gave up 3 bases; unmatched junction bases: 7.

This clonotype was observed many times. The chain has TRBV20-1 and TRBJ2-7, with 7 bases lining up with TRBD1. This CDR3 contains 10 residues. Germline assignment: CDR1 DFQATT and CDR2 SNEGSKA (reference sequence). Unmatched junction bases numbered 2, after V lost 8 bases and J lost 4 bases. CDR3 in amino acids: CSSGQYEQYF. The CDR3 DNA follows: TGCAGTTCGGGACAGTACGAGCAGTACTTC.

Only a few counts were recorded for this clonotype. The V call is TRBV6-2 or TRBV6-3, the J call TRBJ1-2, with TRBD1 matching 8 bases. The CDR3 length is 15 residues. V gave up 2 bases and J gave up 1 base; unmatched junction bases: 3. Germline V CDR1 and CDR2: MNHEY, SVGEGT. CDR3 loop: CASSYEDRDNYGYTF. The DNA of the CDR3 is TGTGCCAGCAGTTACGAGGACAGGGATAACTATGGCTACACCTTC.

This clonotype was observed at least ten times. The V call is TRBV20-1, the J call TRBJ2-5; the D is unclear. The CDR3 covers 13 residues. CDR1 is DFQATT and CDR2 is SNEGSKA in the germline V gene (reference sequence). V lost 2 bases to trimming and J lost 2 bases, with 9 bases between them. This CDR3 is CSARSTLQETQYF. DNA of the CDR3: TGCAGTGCTAGATCGACCCTTCAAGAGACCCAGTACTTC.

The genes are TRBV6-2 or TRBV6-3 and TRBJ1-4; D unclear. The germline V gene has CDR1 MNHEY and CDR2 SVGEGT. The CDR3 consists of 11 residues. The V gene lost 0 bases and the J gene lost 9 bases, with 2 bases spanning the gap. As DNA, the CDR3 is TGTGCCAGCAGTTACTCGAAAAAACTGTTTTTT. Its protein product is CASSYSKKLFF.